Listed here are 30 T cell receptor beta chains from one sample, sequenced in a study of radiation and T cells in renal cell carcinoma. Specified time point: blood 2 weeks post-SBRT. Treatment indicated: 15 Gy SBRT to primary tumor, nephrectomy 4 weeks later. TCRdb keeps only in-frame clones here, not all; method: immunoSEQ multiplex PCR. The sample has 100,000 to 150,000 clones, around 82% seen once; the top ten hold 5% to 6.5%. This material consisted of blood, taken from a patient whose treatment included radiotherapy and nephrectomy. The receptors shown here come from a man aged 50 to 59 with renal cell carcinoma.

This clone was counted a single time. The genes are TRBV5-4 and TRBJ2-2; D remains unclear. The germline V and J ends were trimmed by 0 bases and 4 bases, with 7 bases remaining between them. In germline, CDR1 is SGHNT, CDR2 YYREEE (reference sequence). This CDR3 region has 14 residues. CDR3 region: CASSLESRTGELFF. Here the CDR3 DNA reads TGTGCCAGCAGCTTGGAAAGTCGCACCGGGGAGCTGTTTTTT.

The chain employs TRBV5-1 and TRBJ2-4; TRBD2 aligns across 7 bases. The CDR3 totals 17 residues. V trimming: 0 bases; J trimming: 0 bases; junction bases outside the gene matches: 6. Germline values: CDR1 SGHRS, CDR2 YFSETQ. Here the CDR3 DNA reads TGCGCCAGCAGCTTGGCCCGTCCGGGAGGAGCCAAAAACATTCAGTACTTC. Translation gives CASSLARPGGAKNIQYF.

CDR3: CASSLAAGAGDTQYF. CDR3 bases: TGCGCCAGCAGCTTGGCCGCGGGGGCGGGAGATACGCAGTATTTT. V gene TRBV5-1 combines with J gene TRBJ2-3; possibly TRBD2 for D (7 bases). Germline CDR1 reads SGHRS; CDR2 reads YFSETQ. V lost 0 bases, J lost 5 bases, and 13 bases lay in between. The CDR3 has 15 residues.

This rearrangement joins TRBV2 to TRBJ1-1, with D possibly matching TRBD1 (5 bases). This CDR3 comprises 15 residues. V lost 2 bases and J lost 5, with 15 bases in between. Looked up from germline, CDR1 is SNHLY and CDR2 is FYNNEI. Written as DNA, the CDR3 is TGTGCCAGCAGTGAATTAGGTGGGGGTTTAACTGAAGCTTTCTTT. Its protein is CASSELGGGLTEAFF.

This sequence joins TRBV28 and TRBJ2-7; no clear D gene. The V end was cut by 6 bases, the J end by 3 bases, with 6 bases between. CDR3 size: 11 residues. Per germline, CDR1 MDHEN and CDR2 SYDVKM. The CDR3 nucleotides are TGTGCCAGCAGATACCACTACGAGCAGTACTTC. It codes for CASRYHYEQYF. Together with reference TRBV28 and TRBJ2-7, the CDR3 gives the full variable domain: DVKVTQSSRYLVKRTGEKVFLECVQDMDHENMFWYRQDPGLGLRLIYFSYDVKMKEKGDIPEGYSVSREKKERFSLILESASTNQTSMYLCASRYHYEQYFGPGTRLTVT.

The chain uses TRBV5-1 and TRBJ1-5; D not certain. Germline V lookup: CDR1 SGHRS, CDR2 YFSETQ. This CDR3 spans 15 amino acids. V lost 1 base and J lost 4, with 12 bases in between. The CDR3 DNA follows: TGCGCCAGCAGCTTGTACGGGGTTCAAAATCAGCCCCAGCATTTT. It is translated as CASSLYGVQNQPQHF. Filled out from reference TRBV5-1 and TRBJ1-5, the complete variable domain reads KAGVTQTPRYLIKTRGQQVTLSCSPISGHRSVSWYQQTPGQGLQFLFEYFSETQRNKGNFPGRFSGRQFSNSRSEMNVSTLELGDSALYLCASSLYGVQNQPQHFGDGTRLSIL.

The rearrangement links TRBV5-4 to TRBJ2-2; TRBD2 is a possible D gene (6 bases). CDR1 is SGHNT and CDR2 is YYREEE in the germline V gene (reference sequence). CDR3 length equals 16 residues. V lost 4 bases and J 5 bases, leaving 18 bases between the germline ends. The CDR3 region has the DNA TGTGCCAGCAGCCCCCCGGGAGACGGCCGTACCGGGGAGCTGTTTTTT. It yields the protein CASSPPGDGRTGELFF. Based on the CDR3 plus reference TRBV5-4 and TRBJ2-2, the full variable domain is ETGVTQSPTHLIKTRGQQVTLRCSSQSGHNTVSWYQQALGQGPQFIFQYYREEENGRGNFPPRFSGLQFPNYSSELNVNALELDDSALYLCASSPPGDGRTGELFFGEGSRLTVL.

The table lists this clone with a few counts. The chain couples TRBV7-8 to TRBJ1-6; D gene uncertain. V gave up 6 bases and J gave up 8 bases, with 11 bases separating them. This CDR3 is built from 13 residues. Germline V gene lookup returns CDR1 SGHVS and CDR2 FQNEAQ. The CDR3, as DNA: TGTGCCAGCAGATCGAATCGGGATTCACCCCTCCACTTT. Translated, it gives CASRSNRDSPLHF. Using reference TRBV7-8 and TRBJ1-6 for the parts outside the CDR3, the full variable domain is GAGVSQSPRYKVAKRGQDVALRCDPISGHVSLFWYQQALGQGPEFLTYFQNEAQLDKSGLPSDRFFAERPEGSVSTLKIQRTQQEDSAVYLCASRSNRDSPLHFGNGTRLTVT.

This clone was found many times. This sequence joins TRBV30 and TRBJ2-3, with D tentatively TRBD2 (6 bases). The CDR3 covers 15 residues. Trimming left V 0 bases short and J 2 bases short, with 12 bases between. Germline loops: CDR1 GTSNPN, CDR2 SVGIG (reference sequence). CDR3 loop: CAWSVRRGTTDTQYF. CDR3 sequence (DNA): TGTGCCTGGAGTGTACGGCGGGGAACCACAGATACGCAGTATTTT.

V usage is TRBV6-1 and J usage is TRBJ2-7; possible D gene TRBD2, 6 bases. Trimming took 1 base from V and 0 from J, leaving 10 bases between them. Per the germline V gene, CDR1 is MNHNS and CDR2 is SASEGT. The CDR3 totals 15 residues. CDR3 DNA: TGTGCCAGCAGTGAAGTTGACGGGAGCTCCTACGAGCAGTACTTC. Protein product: CASSEVDGSSYEQYF.

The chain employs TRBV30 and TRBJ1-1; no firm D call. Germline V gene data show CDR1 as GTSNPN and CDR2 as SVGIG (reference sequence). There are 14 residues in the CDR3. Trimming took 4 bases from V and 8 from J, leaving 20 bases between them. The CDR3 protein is CAWTWEGGWAEAFF. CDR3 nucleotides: TGTGCCTGGACTTGGGAGGGCGGATGGGCGGAAGCTTTCTTT.

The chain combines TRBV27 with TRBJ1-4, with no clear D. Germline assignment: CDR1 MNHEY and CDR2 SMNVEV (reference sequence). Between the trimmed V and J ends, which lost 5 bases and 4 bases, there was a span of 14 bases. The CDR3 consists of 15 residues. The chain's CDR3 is CASSVFGAGNEKLFF. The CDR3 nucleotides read TGTGCCAGCAGTGTCTTCGGCGCGGGTAATGAAAAACTGTTTTTT.

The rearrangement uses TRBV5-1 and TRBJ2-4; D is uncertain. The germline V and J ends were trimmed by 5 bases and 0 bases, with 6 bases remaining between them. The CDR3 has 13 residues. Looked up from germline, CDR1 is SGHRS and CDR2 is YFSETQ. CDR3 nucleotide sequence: TGCGCCAGCAGGCCCTTAGCCAAAAACATTCAGTACTTC. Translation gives CASRPLAKNIQYF.

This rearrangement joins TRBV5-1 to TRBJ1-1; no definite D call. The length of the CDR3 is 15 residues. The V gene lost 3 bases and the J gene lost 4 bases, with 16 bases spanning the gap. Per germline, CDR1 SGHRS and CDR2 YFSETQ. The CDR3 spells CASSSETRRGTEAFF. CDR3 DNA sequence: TGCGCCAGCAGCTCAGAGACCCGACGGGGCACTGAAGCTTTCTTT.

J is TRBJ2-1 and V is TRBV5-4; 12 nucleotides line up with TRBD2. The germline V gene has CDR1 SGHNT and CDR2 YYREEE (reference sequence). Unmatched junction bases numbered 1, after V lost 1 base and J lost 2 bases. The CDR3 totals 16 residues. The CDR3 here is CASSLPSGGAYNEQFF. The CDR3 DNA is TGTGCCAGCAGCTTGCCTAGCGGGGGGGCCTACAATGAGCAGTTCTTC.

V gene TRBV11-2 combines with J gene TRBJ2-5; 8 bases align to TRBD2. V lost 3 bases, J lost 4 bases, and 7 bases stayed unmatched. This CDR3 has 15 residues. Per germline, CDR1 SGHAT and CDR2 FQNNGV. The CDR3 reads CASSFQAGEVETQYF. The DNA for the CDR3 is TGTGCCAGCAGCTTTCAAGCGGGAGAAGTAGAGACCCAGTACTTC.

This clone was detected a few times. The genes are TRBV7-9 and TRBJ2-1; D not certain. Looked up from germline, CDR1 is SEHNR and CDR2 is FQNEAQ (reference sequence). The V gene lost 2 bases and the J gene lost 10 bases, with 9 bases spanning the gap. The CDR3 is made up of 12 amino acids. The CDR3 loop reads CASSLYRTEQFF. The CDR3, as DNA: TGTGCCAGCAGCTTATATAGGACCGAGCAGTTCTTC.

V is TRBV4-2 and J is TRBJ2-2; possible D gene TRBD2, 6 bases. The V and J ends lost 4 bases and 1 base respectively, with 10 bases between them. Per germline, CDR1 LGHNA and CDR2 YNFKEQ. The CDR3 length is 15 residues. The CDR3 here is CASSRGDLNTGELFF. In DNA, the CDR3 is TGTGCCAGCAGCCGGGGGGACTTGAACACCGGGGAGCTGTTTTTT.

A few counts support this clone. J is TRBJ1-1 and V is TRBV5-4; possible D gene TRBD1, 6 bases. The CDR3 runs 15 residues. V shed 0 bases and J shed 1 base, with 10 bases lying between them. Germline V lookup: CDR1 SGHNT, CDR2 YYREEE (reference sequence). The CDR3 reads CASSLEGGWNTEAFF. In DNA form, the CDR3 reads TGTGCCAGCAGCTTGGAGGGGGGGTGGAACACTGAAGCTTTCTTT.

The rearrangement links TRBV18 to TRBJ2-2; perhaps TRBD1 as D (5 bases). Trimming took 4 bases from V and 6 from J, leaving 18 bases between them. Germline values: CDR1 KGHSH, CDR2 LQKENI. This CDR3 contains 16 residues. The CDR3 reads CASSLLRAPLPGELFF. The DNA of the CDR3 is TGTGCCAGCTCACTTCTCAGGGCTCCACTCCCCGGGGAGCTGTTTTTT. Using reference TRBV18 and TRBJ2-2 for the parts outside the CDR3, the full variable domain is NAGVMQNPRHLVRRRGQEARLRCSPMKGHSHVYWYRQLPEEGLKFMVYLQKENIIDESGMPKERFSAEFPKEGPSILRIQQVVRGDSAAYFCASSLLRAPLPGELFFGEGSRLTVL.

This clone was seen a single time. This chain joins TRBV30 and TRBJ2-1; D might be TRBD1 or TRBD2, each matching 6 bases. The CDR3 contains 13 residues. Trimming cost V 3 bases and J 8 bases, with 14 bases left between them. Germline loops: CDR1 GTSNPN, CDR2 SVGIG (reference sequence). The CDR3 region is CAWSGGHFDEQFF. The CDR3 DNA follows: TGTGCCTGGAGCGGGGGACACTTCGATGAGCAGTTCTTC.

The CDR3 DNA reads TGCGCCAGCAGCTTGACAACAGGATCCTACGAGCAGTACTTC. This codes for CASSLTTGSYEQYF. The genes are TRBV5-1 and TRBJ2-7, with D possibly TRBD1 on 5 matching bases. The CDR3 runs 14 residues. CDR1 and CDR2 (germline): SGHRS, YFSETQ. Between the trimmed V and J ends, which lost 1 base and 1 base, there was a span of 9 bases.

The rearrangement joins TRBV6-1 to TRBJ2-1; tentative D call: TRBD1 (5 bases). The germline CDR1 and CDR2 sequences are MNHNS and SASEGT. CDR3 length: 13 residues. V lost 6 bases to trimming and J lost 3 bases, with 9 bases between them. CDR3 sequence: CASSRAVYNEQFF. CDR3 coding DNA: TGTGCCAGCAGCAGGGCGGTCTACAATGAGCAGTTCTTC.

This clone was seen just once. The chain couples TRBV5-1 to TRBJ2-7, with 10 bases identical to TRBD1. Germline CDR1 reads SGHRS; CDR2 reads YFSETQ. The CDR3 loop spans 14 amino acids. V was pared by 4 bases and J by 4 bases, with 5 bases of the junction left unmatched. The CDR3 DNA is TGCGCCAGCAGCGTCCCGGGACAGGGGTACGAGCAGTACTTC. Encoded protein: CASSVPGQGYEQYF. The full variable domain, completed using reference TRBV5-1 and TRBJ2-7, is KAGVTQTPRYLIKTRGQQVTLSCSPISGHRSVSWYQQTPGQGLQFLFEYFSETQRNKGNFPGRFSGRQFSNSRSEMNVSTLELGDSALYLCASSVPGQGYEQYFGPGTRLTVT.

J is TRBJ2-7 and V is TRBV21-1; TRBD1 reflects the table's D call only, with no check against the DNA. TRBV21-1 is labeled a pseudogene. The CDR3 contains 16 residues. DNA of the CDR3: TGTGCCAGCAGCGTACCCGGGACAGGGGGCGTCTACGAGCAGTACTTC. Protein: CASSVPGTGGVYEQYF.

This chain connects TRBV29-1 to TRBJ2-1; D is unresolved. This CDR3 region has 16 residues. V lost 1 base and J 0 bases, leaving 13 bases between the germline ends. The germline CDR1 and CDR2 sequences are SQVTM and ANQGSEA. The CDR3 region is CSVEVGDSNSYNEQFF. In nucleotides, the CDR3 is TGCAGCGTTGAAGTAGGAGACTCCAACTCCTACAATGAGCAGTTCTTC.

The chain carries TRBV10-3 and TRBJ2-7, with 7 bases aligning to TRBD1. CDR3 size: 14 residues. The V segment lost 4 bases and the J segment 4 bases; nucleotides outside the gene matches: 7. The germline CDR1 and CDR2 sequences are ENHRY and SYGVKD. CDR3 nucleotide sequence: TGTGCCATCAGTGCCCGGGACAGCCTATACGAGCAGTACTTC. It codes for CAISARDSLYEQYF.

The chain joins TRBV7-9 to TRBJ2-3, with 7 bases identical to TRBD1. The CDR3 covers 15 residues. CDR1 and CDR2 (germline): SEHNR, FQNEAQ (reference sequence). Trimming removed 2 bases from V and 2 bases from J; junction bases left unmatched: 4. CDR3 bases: TGTGCCAGCAGCTTACTGGGACAGAACACAGATACGCAGTATTTT. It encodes CASSLLGQNTDTQYF.

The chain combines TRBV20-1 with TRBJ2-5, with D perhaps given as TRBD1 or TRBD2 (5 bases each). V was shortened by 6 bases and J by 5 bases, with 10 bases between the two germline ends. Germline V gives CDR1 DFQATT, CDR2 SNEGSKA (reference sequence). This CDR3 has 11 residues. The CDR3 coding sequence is TGCAGTGCGGGGGACGCGGAGACCCAGTACTTC. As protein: CSAGDAETQYF.

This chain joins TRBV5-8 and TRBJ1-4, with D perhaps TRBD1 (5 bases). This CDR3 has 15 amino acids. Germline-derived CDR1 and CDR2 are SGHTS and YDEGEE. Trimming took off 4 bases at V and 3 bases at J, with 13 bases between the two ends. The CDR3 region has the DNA TGTGCCAGCAGCGCGATACAAGGGGCTAATGAAAAACTGTTTTTT. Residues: CASSAIQGANEKLFF.